This record concerns one T cell receptor beta chain sequence. This record belongs to a study of blood T cell repertoires in COVID-19. The protocol was immunoSEQ multiplex PCR, while the TCRdb copy is restricted to in-frame clones and leaves out a portion. The sample yields approximately 70,000 clones, 91% seen once. CDR3 length: 16 amino acids. CDR1 and CDR2 from the germline V gene are MDHEN and SYDVKM. The V gene end was trimmed by 6 bases and the J gene end by 3 bases; junction bases not matched to a gene: 12. Material: peripheral blood. This TCR was recovered from a man aged 40-49 years with COVID-19, enrolled during active disease. This rearrangement joins TRBV28 to TRBJ2-7; 9 positions match TRBD2. The CDR3 region is CASSSFSSGGFYEQYF. CDR3 DNA: TGTGCCAGCAGCTCCTTTAGTAGCGGGGGATTCTACGAGCAGTACTTC.